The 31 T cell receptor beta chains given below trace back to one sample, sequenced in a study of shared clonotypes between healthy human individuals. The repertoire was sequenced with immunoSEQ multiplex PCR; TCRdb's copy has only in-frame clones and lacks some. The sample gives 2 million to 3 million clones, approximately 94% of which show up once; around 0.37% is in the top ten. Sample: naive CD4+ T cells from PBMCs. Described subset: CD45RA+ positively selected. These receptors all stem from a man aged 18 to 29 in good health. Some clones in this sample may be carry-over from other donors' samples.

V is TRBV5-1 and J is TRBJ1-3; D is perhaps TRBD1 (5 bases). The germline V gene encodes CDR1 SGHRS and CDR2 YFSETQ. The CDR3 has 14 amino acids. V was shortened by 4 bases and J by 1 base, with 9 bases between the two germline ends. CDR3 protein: CASSAGPSGNTIYF. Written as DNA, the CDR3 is TGCGCCAGCAGCGCGGGGCCTTCTGGAAACACCATATATTTT.

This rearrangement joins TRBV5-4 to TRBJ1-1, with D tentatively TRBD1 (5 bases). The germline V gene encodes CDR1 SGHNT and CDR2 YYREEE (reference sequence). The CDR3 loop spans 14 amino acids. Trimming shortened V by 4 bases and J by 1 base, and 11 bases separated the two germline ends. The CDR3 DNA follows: TGTGCCAGCAGCCCACTTACAGGGAACACTGAAGCTTTCTTT. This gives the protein CASSPLTGNTEAFF.

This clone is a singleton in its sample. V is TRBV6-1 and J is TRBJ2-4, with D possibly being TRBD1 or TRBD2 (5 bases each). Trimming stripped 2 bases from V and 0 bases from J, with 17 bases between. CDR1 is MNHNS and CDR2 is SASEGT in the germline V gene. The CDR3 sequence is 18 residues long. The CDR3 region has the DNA TGTGCCAGCAGTGAATTTTCGGGGCAGGCCATAGCCAAAAACATTCAGTACTTC. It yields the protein CASSEFSGQAIAKNIQYF.

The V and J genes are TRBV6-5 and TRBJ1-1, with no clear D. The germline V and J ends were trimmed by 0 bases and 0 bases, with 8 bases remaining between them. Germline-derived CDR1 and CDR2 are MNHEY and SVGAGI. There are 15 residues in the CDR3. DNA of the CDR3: TGTGCCAGCAGTTACTCGTGGCAGTTGAACACTGAAGCTTTCTTT. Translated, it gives CASSYSWQLNTEAFF.

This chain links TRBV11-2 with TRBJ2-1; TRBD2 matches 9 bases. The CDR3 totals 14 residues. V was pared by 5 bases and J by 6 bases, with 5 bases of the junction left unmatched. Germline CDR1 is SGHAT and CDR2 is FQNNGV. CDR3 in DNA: TGTGCCAGCAGCACGGGACTAGCTGGCAATGAGCAGTTCTTC. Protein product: CASSTGLAGNEQFF.

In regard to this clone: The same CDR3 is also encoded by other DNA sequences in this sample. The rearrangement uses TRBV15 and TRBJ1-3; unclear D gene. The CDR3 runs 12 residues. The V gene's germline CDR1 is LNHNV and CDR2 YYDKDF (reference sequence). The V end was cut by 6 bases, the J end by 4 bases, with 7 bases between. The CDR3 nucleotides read TGTGCCACCAGTCTATCGGGAAACACCATATATTTT. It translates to CATSLSGNTIYF.

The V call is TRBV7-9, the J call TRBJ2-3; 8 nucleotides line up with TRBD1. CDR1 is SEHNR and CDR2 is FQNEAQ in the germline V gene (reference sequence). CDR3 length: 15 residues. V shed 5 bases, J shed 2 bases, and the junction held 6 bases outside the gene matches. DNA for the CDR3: TGTGCCAGCAGCCAATCAGGGGGCTACACAGATACGCAGTATTTT. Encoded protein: CASSQSGGYTDTQYF.

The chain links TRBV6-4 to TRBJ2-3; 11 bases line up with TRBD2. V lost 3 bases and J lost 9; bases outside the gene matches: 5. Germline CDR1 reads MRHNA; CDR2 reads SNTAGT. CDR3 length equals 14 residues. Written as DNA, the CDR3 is TGTGCCAGCAGTGAACTAGCGGGAGATCGAACGCAGTATTTT. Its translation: CASSELAGDRTQYF.

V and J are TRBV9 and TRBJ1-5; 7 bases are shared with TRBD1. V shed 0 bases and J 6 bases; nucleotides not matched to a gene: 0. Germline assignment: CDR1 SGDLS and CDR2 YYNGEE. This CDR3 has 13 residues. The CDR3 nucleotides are TGTGCCAGCAGCGTAGGGGACAGTCAGCCCCAGCATTTT. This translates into CASSVGDSQPQHF.

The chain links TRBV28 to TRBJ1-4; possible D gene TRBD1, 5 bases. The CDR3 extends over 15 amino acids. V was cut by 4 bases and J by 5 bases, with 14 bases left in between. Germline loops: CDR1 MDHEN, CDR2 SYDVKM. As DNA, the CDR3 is TGTGCCAGCAGTTCGAGCGGGGCTGGGAATGAAAAACTGTTTTTT. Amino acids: CASSSSGAGNEKLFF.

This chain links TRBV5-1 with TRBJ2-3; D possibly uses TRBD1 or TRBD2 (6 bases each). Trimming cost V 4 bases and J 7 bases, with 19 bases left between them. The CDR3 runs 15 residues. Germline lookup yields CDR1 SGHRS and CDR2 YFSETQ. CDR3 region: CASSSSGPGANTQYF. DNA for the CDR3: TGCGCCAGCAGCAGTAGCGGCCCGGGGGCGAATACGCAGTATTTT.

DNA of the CDR3: TGTGCCAGCAGCAAAGAAGGCCGTCTACTAGCGTTTTACGAGCAGTACTTC. It translates to CASSKEGRLLAFYEQYF. The chain has TRBV21-1 and TRBJ2-7; the tabulated D call, TRBD2, remains unverified against the DNA. TRBV21-1 is classified as a pseudogene. This CDR3 is 17 amino acids long.

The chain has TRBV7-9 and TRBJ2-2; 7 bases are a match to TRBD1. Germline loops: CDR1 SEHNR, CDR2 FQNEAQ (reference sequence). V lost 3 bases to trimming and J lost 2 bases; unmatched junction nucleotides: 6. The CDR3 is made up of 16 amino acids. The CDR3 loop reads CASSFQGGANTGELFF. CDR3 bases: TGTGCCAGCAGCTTTCAAGGGGGCGCCAACACCGGGGAGCTGTTTTTT.

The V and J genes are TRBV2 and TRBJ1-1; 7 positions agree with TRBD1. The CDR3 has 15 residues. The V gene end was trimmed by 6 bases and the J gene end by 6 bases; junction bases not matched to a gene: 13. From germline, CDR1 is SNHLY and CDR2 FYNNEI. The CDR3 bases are TGTGCCAGCAGCGGAAGAGTACAGGGGACGTCTGAAGCTTTCTTT. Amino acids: CASSGRVQGTSEAFF.

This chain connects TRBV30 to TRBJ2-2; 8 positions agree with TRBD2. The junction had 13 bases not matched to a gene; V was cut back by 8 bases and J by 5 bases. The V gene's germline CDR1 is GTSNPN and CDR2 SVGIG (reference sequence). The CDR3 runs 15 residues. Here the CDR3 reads CAPEVSSGNTGELFF. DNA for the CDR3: TGTGCCCCAGAGGTGAGTAGCGGGAATACCGGGGAGCTGTTTTTT.

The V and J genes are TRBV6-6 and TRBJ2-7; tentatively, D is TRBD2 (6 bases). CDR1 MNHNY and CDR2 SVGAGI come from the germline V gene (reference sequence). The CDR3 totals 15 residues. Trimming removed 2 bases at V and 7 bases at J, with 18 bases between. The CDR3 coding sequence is TGTGCCAGCAGTTACGGAGGGCTACGCGCCGAGGAGCAGTACTTC. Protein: CASSYGGLRAEEQYF.

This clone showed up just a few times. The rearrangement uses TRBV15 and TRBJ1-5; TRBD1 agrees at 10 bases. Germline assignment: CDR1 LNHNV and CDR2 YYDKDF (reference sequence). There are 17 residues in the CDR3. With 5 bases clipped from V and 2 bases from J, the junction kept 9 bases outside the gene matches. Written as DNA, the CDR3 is TGTGCCACCAGCGACGACAGGGGGCTTTGGGGCAATCAGCCCCAGCATTTT. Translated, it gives CATSDDRGLWGNQPQHF.

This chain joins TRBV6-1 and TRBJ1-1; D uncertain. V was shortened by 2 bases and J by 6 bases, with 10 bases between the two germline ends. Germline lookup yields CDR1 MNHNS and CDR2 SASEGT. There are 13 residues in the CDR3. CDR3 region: CASSEYRWAEAFF. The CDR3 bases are TGTGCCAGCAGTGAATATCGGTGGGCTGAAGCTTTCTTT.

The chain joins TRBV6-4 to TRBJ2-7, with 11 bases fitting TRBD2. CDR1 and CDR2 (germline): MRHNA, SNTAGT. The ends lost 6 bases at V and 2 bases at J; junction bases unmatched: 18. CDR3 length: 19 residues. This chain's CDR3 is CASRLEIAGGQFNPYEQYF. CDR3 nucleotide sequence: TGTGCCAGCAGACTAGAAATAGCGGGAGGGCAGTTCAACCCCTACGAGCAGTACTTC.

Here the CDR3 DNA reads TGTGCCAGCAGAAATCCCGGGACAGGGGGATACGAGCAGTACTTC. The encoded protein is CASRNPGTGGYEQYF. This chain links TRBV6-1 with TRBJ2-7; 11 bases fit TRBD1. Germline values: CDR1 MNHNS, CDR2 SASEGT. CDR3 length: 15 amino acids. V shed 6 bases and J 4 bases; nucleotides not matched to a gene: 8.

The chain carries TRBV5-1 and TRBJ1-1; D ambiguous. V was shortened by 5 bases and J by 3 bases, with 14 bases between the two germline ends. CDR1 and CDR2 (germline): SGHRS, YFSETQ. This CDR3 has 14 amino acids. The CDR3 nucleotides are TGCGCCAGCAGTGATGGACCTACCGACACTGAAGCTTTCTTT. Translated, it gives CASSDGPTDTEAFF.

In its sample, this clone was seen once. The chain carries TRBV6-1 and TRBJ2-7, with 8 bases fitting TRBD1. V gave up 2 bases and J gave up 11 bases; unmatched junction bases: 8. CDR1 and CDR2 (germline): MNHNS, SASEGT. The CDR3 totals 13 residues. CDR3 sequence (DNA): TGTGCCAGCAGTGAACAGGGGGCCCTAGGAAAGTACTTC. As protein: CASSEQGALGKYF.

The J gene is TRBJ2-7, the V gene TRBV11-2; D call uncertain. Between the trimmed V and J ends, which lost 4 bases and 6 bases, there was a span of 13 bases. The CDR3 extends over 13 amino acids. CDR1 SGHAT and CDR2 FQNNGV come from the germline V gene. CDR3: CASSSALRSEQYF. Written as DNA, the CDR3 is TGTGCCAGCAGCTCAGCACTCCGGTCCGAGCAGTACTTC.

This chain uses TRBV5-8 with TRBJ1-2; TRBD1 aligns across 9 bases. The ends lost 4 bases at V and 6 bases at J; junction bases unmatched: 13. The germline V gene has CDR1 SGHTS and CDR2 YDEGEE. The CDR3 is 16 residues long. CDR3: CASSANRDRVKDGYTF. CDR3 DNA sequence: TGTGCCAGCAGCGCGAACCGGGACAGGGTAAAAGATGGCTACACCTTC.

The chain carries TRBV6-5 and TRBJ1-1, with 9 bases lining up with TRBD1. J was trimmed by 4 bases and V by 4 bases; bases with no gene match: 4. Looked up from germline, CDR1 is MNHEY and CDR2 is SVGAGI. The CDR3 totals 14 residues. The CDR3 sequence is CASSSGQGATEAFF. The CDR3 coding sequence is TGTGCCAGCAGTTCGGGACAGGGAGCCACTGAAGCTTTCTTT.

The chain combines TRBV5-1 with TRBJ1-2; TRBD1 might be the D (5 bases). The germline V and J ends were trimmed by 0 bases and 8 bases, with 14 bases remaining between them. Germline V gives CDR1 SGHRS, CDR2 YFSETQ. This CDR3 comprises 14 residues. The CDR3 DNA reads TGCGCCAGCAGCTTGGGTGCAGGGATGGGCGGCTACACCTTC. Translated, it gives CASSLGAGMGGYTF.

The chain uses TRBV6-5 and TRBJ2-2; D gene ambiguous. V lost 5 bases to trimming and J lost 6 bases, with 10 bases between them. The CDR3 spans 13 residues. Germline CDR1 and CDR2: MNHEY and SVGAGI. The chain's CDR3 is CASSRLPPGELFF. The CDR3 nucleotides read TGTGCCAGCAGTCGCCTACCTCCCGGGGAGCTGTTTTTT.

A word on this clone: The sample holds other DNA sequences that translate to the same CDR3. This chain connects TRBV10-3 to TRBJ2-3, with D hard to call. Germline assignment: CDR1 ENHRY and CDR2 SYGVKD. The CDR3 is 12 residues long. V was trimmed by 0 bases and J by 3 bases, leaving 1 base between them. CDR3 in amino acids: CAISESTDTQYF. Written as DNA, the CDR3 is TGTGCCATCAGTGAGTCAACAGATACGCAGTATTTT.

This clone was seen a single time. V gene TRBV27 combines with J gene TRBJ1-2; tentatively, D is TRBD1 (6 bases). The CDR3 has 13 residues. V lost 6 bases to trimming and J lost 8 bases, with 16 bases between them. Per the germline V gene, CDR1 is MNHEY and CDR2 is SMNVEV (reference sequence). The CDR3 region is CASRGNRAGGYTF. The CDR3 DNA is TGTGCCAGCAGGGGTAACAGGGCTGGCGGCTACACCTTC.

CDR3 in DNA: TGTGCCTACAAGGGGGGACTTCTTGATTCTGGAAACACCATATATTTT. It yields the protein CAYKGGLLDSGNTIYF. The rearrangement joins TRBV30 to TRBJ1-3; D might be TRBD1 (6 bases). Germline V gives CDR1 GTSNPN, CDR2 SVGIG (reference sequence). Trimming removed 7 bases at V and 1 base at J, with 20 bases between. This CDR3 comprises 16 residues.

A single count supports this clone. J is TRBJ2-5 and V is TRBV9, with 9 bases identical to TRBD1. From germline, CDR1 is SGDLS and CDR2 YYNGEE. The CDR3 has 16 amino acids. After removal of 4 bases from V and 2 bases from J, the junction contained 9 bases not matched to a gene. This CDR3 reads CASSRRGDRVQETQYF. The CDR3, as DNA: TGTGCCAGCAGCCGTAGAGGGGACAGGGTTCAAGAGACCCAGTACTTC.